This T cell receptor beta chain was obtained from a study of CD8 T cells in ankylosing spondylitis. A word on this clonotype: As yet, its antigen is unknown.

Quantitative barcoded 5'-RACE was used to prepare TCR beta libraries. TCRdb independently ran MiXCR on the 5' RACE reads; one entry per CDR3 protein. The sample has fewer than 250,000 distinct CDR3 sequences; around 16% are singletons. The V gene's germline CDR1 is SGHVS and CDR2 FQNEAQ. The CDR3 covers 15 residues. V lost 6 bases and J 0 bases, leaving 12 bases between the germline ends. The study, taken as a whole, reports: A TCR beta motif of eight highly homologous variants appeared characteristic of ankylosing spondylitis blood. A subset of motif variants has previously been described in the synovial fluid and blood of reactive arthritis. Matched ankylosing spondylitis synovial fluid reportedly showed significant enrichment of disease-linked clones.

The source of this sequence is a male donor with ankylosing spondylitis. Sequenced sample: blood, either unsorted or a sorted T cell fraction (not recorded which). The J gene is TRBJ1-5, the V gene TRBV7-8, with D possibly being TRBD1 (5 bases). The CDR3 loop is CASRRDAASNQPQHF. The DNA for the CDR3 is TGTGCCAGCAGACGGGACGCCGCTAGCAATCAGCCCCAGCATTTT.